The 30 T cell receptor beta chains in this list originate from one sample, sequenced in a study of T cell repertoires in cytomegalovirus infection. For these TCRs, the target antigens are not known. TCRdb analysed the reads with MiXCR anew, one entry per CDR3 protein. The sample includes about 920,000 distinct CDR3 sequences, about a third seen only once; the top ten take 11% to 15%. Material: cultured CD8+ T cells from PBMCs, obtained from culture after CMV antigen stimulation. These receptors were taken from a human donor in good health (CMV status not recorded). Some clones in this sample may be carry-over from other donors' samples.

This clonotype was seen a few times. This chain joins TRBV19 and TRBJ1-4; D gene uncertain. This CDR3 is 16 amino acids long. Germline V gives CDR1 LNHDA, CDR2 SQIVND (reference sequence). Trimming removed 4 bases at V and 3 bases at J, with 15 bases between. CDR3 protein: CASSRSSGTSNEKLFF. CDR3 DNA sequence: TGTGCCAGTAGTAGGTCCTCGGGAACCTCTAATGAAAAACTGTTTTTT.

The chain is built from TRBV18 and TRBJ2-4; D gene ambiguous. The V end lost 0 bases, the J end lost 0 bases, and 15 bases lay between the germline ends. This CDR3 spans 18 amino acids. Germline V gene lookup returns CDR1 KGHSH and CDR2 LQKENI. The chain's CDR3 is CASSPPSPHRLAKNIQYF. In DNA, the CDR3 is TGTGCCAGCTCACCACCGTCCCCCCATAGACTAGCCAAAAACATTCAGTACTTC.

V and J are TRBV7-9 and TRBJ2-1; 16 nucleotides agree with TRBD2. The CDR3 length is 17 residues. From germline, CDR1 is SEHNR and CDR2 FQNEAQ (reference sequence). V lost 5 bases and J lost 7; bases outside the gene matches: 8. CDR3 nucleotides: TGTGCCAGCAGCCCTGGGACTAGCGGGGGGGTCGAGAATGAGCAGTTCTTC. This codes for CASSPGTSGGVENEQFF.

The CDR3 DNA reads TGTGCCAGCTCACCACCGGTTAGCGGGGGTTACAATGAGCAGTTCTTC. This sequence encodes CASSPPVSGGYNEQFF. The chain links TRBV18 to TRBJ2-1; 9 nucleotides line up with TRBD2. This CDR3 region has 16 residues. Trimming took 0 bases from V and 4 from J; bases not matched to a gene: 4. The germline gives CDR1 KGHSH, CDR2 LQKENI.

The chain carries TRBV6-2 or TRBV6-3 and TRBJ2-3; no definite D call. Trimming shortened V by 1 base and J by 3 bases, and 11 bases separated the two germline ends. The V gene's germline CDR1 is MNHEY and CDR2 SVGEGT. The CDR3 loop spans 15 amino acids. CDR3 amino acids: CASSYFQDGTDTQYF. DNA for the CDR3: TGTGCCAGCAGTTACTTCCAGGATGGGACAGATACGCAGTATTTT.

There are many counts of this clonotype. The chain is built from TRBV27 and TRBJ2-7, with 9 bases matching TRBD1. The germline V gene has CDR1 MNHEY and CDR2 SMNVEV (reference sequence). Trimming removed 5 bases from V and 3 bases from J; junction bases left unmatched: 8. CDR3 length: 15 residues. The CDR3 region is CASSLSRTGDYEQYF. DNA for the CDR3: TGTGCCAGCAGTCTCTCAAGGACAGGGGACTACGAGCAGTACTTC.

V gene TRBV7-4 combines with J gene TRBJ1-2, with D hard to call. V lost 0 bases and J 4 bases, leaving 12 bases between the germline ends. Germline CDR1 and CDR2: SGHVT and SQSDAQ. The CDR3 has 15 residues. The CDR3 region is CASSLALGLSYGYTF. The CDR3 DNA reads as TGTGCCAGCAGCTTAGCCCTTGGACTCTCCTATGGCTACACCTTC.

This clonotype was counted only a few times. The genes are TRBV7-8 and TRBJ2-7; a weak D match, TRBD1 (6 bases). V lost 1 base, J lost 2 bases, and 30 bases lay in between. The CDR3 spans 21 residues. Germline-derived CDR1 and CDR2 are SGHVS and FQNEAQ. CDR3 loop: CASSLDSLRDTSLEPTYEQYF. For the CDR3, the DNA is TGTGCCAGCAGCTTAGACTCCCTACGGGACACCTCTCTCGAGCCCACCTACGAGCAGTACTTC.

J is TRBJ1-2 and V is TRBV7-6; maybe TRBD1 (6 bases). This CDR3 spans 18 amino acids. The germline V and J ends were trimmed by 0 bases and 5 bases, with 22 bases remaining between them. The germline gives CDR1 SGHVS, CDR2 FNYEAQ. The CDR3 loop reads CASSLASSSGQTRYGYTF. The CDR3 DNA follows: TGTGCCAGCAGCTTAGCCTCTTCCTCAGGACAGACTCGGTATGGCTACACCTTC.

The chain carries TRBV6-5 and TRBJ2-7; the D gene is possibly TRBD2 (5 bases). The V gene lost 4 bases and the J gene lost 6 bases, with 7 bases spanning the gap. CDR3 length equals 11 residues. Per the germline V gene, CDR1 is MNHEY and CDR2 is SVGAGI. CDR3 amino acids: CASSFSAEQYF. In nucleotides, the CDR3 is TGTGCCAGCAGTTTTAGCGCCGAGCAGTACTTC.

V is TRBV6-5 and J is TRBJ2-1; D is ambiguous. CDR1 MNHEY and CDR2 SVGAGI come from the germline V gene. With 8 bases removed from V and 7 bases from J, the gap between germline ends came to 12 bases. The CDR3 extends over 12 amino acids. The CDR3: CASGFWGNEQFF. CDR3 sequence (DNA): TGTGCCAGCGGATTCTGGGGTAATGAGCAGTTCTTC.

V usage is TRBV12-3 or TRBV12-4 and J usage is TRBJ1-2; D unresolved. Trimming shortened V by 7 bases and J by 4 bases, and 19 bases separated the two germline ends. The CDR3 loop spans 15 amino acids. The CDR3 DNA reads TGTGCCAGCACCTCAGGATTCCGAACCCTCTATGGCTACACCTTC. Its translation is CASTSGFRTLYGYTF.

In its sample, this clonotype was seen a few times. CDR3 nucleotide sequence: TGTGCCACCCTAACGGGGAACGATGAGCAGTTCTTC. Translated: CATLTGNDEQFF. This chain uses TRBV27 with TRBJ2-1; maybe TRBD2 (5 bases). The CDR3 totals 12 residues. Germline loops: CDR1 MNHEY, CDR2 SMNVEV (reference sequence). Trimming removed 10 bases from V and 8 bases from J, with 15 bases in between.

This clonotype has only a few counts. In nucleotides, the CDR3 is TGTGCCAGCAGTTTACTTAGCGGGGGCCCCGGCGATACGCAGTATTTT. Its translation is CASSLLSGGPGDTQYF. V usage is TRBV6-2 or TRBV6-3 and J usage is TRBJ2-3, with TRBD2 identical over 9 bases. The CDR3 has 16 amino acids. J lost 6 bases, V lost 4 bases, and 11 bases had no gene match. CDR1 is MNHEY and CDR2 is SVGEGT in the germline V gene.

This clonotype was seen a single time. The chain combines TRBV4-1 with TRBJ1-6; possible D gene TRBD1, 5 bases. In germline, CDR1 is MGHRA, CDR2 YSYEKL. V shed 0 bases and J shed 9 bases, with 12 bases lying between them. The CDR3 runs 15 residues. The DNA of the CDR3 is TGCGCCAGCAGCCAAGATAGCGGGGCGAGTTCACCCCTCCACTTT. The encoded protein is CASSQDSGASSPLHF.

V gene TRBV7-6 combines with J gene TRBJ2-5, with D tentatively TRBD1 (6 bases). CDR1 SGHVS and CDR2 FNYEAQ come from the germline V gene. V lost 5 bases, J lost 1 base, and 14 bases lay in between. This CDR3 is 15 amino acids long. CDR3 sequence: CASSPRTVGQETQYF. The CDR3 DNA follows: TGTGCCAGCAGCCCGCGGACAGTGGGCCAAGAGACCCAGTACTTC.

The chain combines TRBV7-9 with TRBJ1-5; no clear D. Per the germline V gene, CDR1 is SEHNR and CDR2 is FQNEAQ (reference sequence). V lost 1 base, J lost 5 bases, and 9 bases lay in between. The CDR3 runs to 14 residues. CDR3 coding DNA: TGTGCCAGCAGCTTAGAAAGGGAGTATCAGCCCCAGCATTTT. Translation gives CASSLEREYQPQHF. The variable domain in full, with the rest retrieved from reference TRBV7-9 and TRBJ1-5, is DTGVSQNPRHKITKRGQNVTFRCDPISEHNRLYWYRQTLGQGPEFLTYFQNEAQLEKSRLLSDRFSAERPKGSFSTLEIQRTEQGDSAMYLCASSLEREYQPQHFGDGTRLSIL.

Worth noting for this clonotype: This may be a read error, as it is one base from a much larger clone. CDR3 nucleotide sequence: TGTGCCAGCAACATAGGGGCGGACATGAACACTGAAGCTTTCTTT. Translating it yields CASNIGADMNTEAFF. The rearrangement joins TRBV7-6 to TRBJ1-1; TRBD1 might be the D (5 bases). This CDR3 has 15 amino acids. The V and J ends lost 7 bases and 0 bases respectively, with 15 bases between them. CDR1 is SGHVS and CDR2 is FNYEAQ in the germline V gene.

The V gene is TRBV9, the J gene TRBJ1-1; 10 nucleotides match TRBD1. V shed 4 bases and J 0 bases; nucleotides not matched to a gene: 9. The CDR3 contains 17 residues. Germline V lookup: CDR1 SGDLS, CDR2 YYNGEE. The DNA of the CDR3 is TGTGCCAGCAGCTCCCGGGACAGGGGCTTAATGAACACTGAAGCTTTCTTT. This encodes CASSSRDRGLMNTEAFF.

This clonotype came up a few times. This rearrangement joins TRBV5-4 to TRBJ2-7; the D gene is possibly TRBD2 (6 bases). The germline V and J ends were trimmed by 0 bases and 4 bases, with 11 bases remaining between them. CDR1 is SGHNT and CDR2 is YYREEE in the germline V gene (reference sequence). The CDR3 has 14 residues. The CDR3 DNA reads TGTGCCAGCAGCTTGGGTTGGGGGGAGTACGAGCAGTACTTC. Protein sequence: CASSLGWGEYEQYF.

This clonotype showed up just a few times. V and J are TRBV12-3 or TRBV12-4 and TRBJ2-1; TRBD1 agrees at 8 bases. The ends lost 7 bases at V and 7 bases at J; junction bases unmatched: 15. There are 16 residues in the CDR3. The DNA of the CDR3 is TGTGCCAGCAATCGTATTACGGGACAGGTTGGGAATGAGCAGTTCTTC. It codes for CASNRITGQVGNEQFF.

This clonotype was observed a handful of times. The chain joins TRBV6-5 to TRBJ2-7, with D perhaps matching TRBD1 (5 bases). The CDR3 covers 15 residues. Looked up from germline, CDR1 is MNHEY and CDR2 is SVGAGI. V gave up 6 bases and J gave up 7 bases, with 22 bases separating them. The CDR3 nucleotides read TGTGCCAGCAGCCTCGAGGCAGGGATTATCGAAGAGCAGTACGTC. This codes for CASSLEAGIIEEQYV.

This clonotype came up a few times. This chain uses TRBV12-3 or TRBV12-4 with TRBJ1-1, with D possibly being TRBD1 (6 bases). V was cut by 6 bases and J by 0 bases, with 11 bases left in between. This CDR3 is 14 amino acids long. This CDR3 is CASRPDRVNTEAFF. The CDR3 region has the DNA TGTGCCAGCAGACCGGACAGAGTGAACACTGAAGCTTTCTTT.

The chain recombines TRBV27 with TRBJ2-7; weak D call: TRBD1 (6 bases). CDR3 length: 14 residues. CDR1 is MNHEY and CDR2 is SMNVEV in the germline V gene (reference sequence). V was pared by 5 bases and J by 0 bases, with 11 bases between. The CDR3 DNA sequence: TGTGCCAGCAGTCTTCAGGGGAGCTCCTACGAGCAGTACGTC. This encodes CASSLQGSSYEQYV.

This clonotype showed up just a few times. The rearrangement links TRBV2 to TRBJ2-3; 8 positions match TRBD2. Germline V gives CDR1 SNHLY, CDR2 FYNNEI. There are 16 residues in the CDR3. V trimming: 2 bases; J trimming: 6 bases; junction bases outside the gene matches: 10. DNA for the CDR3: TGTGCCAGCAGTGAATCCAGCGGGGGTCCCTTGGATACGCAGTATTTT. Protein sequence: CASSESSGGPLDTQYF.

This rearrangement joins TRBV6-1 to TRBJ2-1; 8 positions agree with TRBD1. With V trimmed by 8 bases and J by 6 bases, 9 bases remained unmatched. Per the germline V gene, CDR1 is MNHNS and CDR2 is SASEGT. The CDR3 is 14 residues long. The CDR3 loop is CASAGRGQSNEQFF. CDR3 sequence (DNA): TGTGCCAGCGCGGGCAGGGGGCAAAGCAATGAGCAGTTCTTC.

This clonotype was recorded at least ten times. This chain uses TRBV7-8 with TRBJ1-6; D gene unclear. There are 16 residues in the CDR3. Trimming removed 3 bases at V and 4 bases at J, with 13 bases between. Germline V gene sequence: CDR1 SGHVS, CDR2 FQNEAQ. The CDR3 coding sequence is TGTGCCAGCAGCTTCGAGAGAAGACCGTATAATTCACCCCTCCACTTT. The encoded protein is CASSFERRPYNSPLHF.

Here the CDR3 reads CATSRGSGNTIYF. CDR3 DNA sequence: TGTGCCACCAGCAGAGGCTCTGGAAACACCATATATTTT. The chain uses TRBV15 and TRBJ1-3; D uncertain. Germline V lookup: CDR1 LNHNV, CDR2 YYDKDF (reference sequence). V gave up 1 base and J gave up 0 bases, with 1 base separating them. This CDR3 is built from 13 residues.

The V and J genes are TRBV5-1 and TRBJ1-1; D remains ambiguous. The CDR3 totals 14 residues. Germline V gene data show CDR1 as SGHRS and CDR2 as YFSETQ. Trimming removed 0 bases at V and 0 bases at J, with 6 bases between. The CDR3 spells CASSLDVVNTEAFF. The DNA for the CDR3 is TGCGCCAGCAGCTTGGATGTAGTGAACACTGAAGCTTTCTTT.

This clonotype turned up a few times. This chain links TRBV12-3 or TRBV12-4 with TRBJ1-2; a possible D gene is TRBD1 (6 bases). The CDR3 has 13 residues. Trimming pared 6 bases from V and 8 bases from J, leaving 16 bases between. As DNA, the CDR3 is TGTGCCAGCAGCCAGGGGACTGCCCAGGGCTACACCTTC. It specifies CASSQGTAQGYTF.